The rows below give T cell receptor beta chains drawn from one sample of a study of human T cells and chemical hapten exposure. TCRdb redid the calling of the RACE reads with MiXCR, one entry per CDR3 protein. The profile shows tens of thousands of distinct CDR3 sequences, 8% to 11% of them singletons. The specimen was whole blood, collected in connection with sensitization to the hapten diphenylcyclopropenone (DPC). These receptors were collected from a man between 40 and 49 years old with alopecia areata. Some clones in this sample may be carry-over from other donors' samples. Each CDR3 is given without its conserved first and last residue. Fields, in order: CDR3 protein, J gene, V gene.

SARGLAAIYEQY,TRBJ2-7,TRBV20-1
ASRPGQGLTYEQY,TRBJ2-7,TRBV27
ASNLLGALYGYT,TRBJ1-2,TRBV12-3/TRBV12-4
SVANRSSYEQY,TRBJ2-7,TRBV29-1
SARWGNTGELF,TRBJ2-2,TRBV20-1
STAGESSTETQY,TRBJ2-3,TRBV29-1
ASSVLRKAHNSPLH,TRBJ1-6,TRBV5-5
ASRLNPGMNTEAF,TRBJ1-1,TRBV4-1
ASSLAVPNEQF,TRBJ2-1,TRBV27
ATFLGGEQY,TRBJ2-7,TRBV10-3
SARATGQGGAYEQY,TRBJ2-7,TRBV20-1
ASSVAGGLAKNIQY,TRBJ2-4,TRBV9
ASSQGGGRADTQY,TRBJ2-3,TRBV4-3
ASSLFQGGLDEAF,TRBJ1-1,TRBV7-8
ASKSEWALNTEAF,TRBJ1-1,TRBV6-6
ASSQGPASGREQY,TRBJ2-7,TRBV3-1
ASSFQGGEQY,TRBJ2-7,TRBV7-6
ASSRRLAGSYNEQF,TRBJ2-1,TRBV14
ASRGRGILSSGAKNIQY,TRBJ2-4,TRBV28
ASSPYYHEGDTQY,TRBJ2-3,TRBV4-1
ASSLVPAGSPDTQY,TRBJ2-3,TRBV11-2
ASSLGLKGYT,TRBJ1-2,TRBV12-3/TRBV12-4
GARSQGVRKLF,TRBJ1-4,TRBV20-1
ASNPEGASYEQY,TRBJ2-7,TRBV6-5
ASSYEVRSEAF,TRBJ1-1,TRBV6-5
GRDRGPQTQY,TRBJ2-5,TRBV29-1
SVRREVQTGELF,TRBJ2-2,TRBV29-1
SAYRTEETQY,TRBJ2-5,TRBV20-1
ASSLGGPETQY,TRBJ2-5,TRBV7-8
SAREPGAYPYGYT,TRBJ1-2,TRBV20-1
ASSLVVTGGGETQY,TRBJ2-5,TRBV5-1